Listed here are 18 T cell receptor beta chains from one sample, sequenced in a study of cytomegalovirus exposure and HLA in healthy donors. In the PCR, 60 Vbeta and 13 Jbeta primers were used. The table came from immunoSEQ multiplex PCR; TCRdb's copy has only in-frame clones and leaves some out. The sample shows 150,000 to 160,000 clones, roughly 81% of them seen only once. Source material: PBMCs. The receptors originated from a woman between 18 and 29 years old in good health and CMV-seronegative.

A remark on this clone: Other nucleotide sequences in the sample specify the same CDR3. The J gene is TRBJ2-2, the V gene TRBV28; possibly TRBD1 for D (5 bases). Between the trimmed V and J ends, which lost 3 bases and 2 bases, there was a span of 10 bases. This CDR3 region has 15 residues. The germline gives CDR1 MDHEN, CDR2 SYDVKM. CDR3 residues: CASSLAGLNTGELFF. The CDR3 nucleotides read TGTGCCAGCAGTTTGGCAGGGCTTAACACCGGGGAGCTGTTTTTT.

The V and J genes are TRBV6-4 and TRBJ2-3; no clear D gene. The V gene's germline CDR1 is MRHNA and CDR2 SNTAGT. V was cut by 4 bases and J by 2 bases, with 13 bases left in between. CDR3 length: 15 amino acids. This chain's CDR3 is CASSVSRRTTDTQYF. The CDR3 nucleotides read TGTGCCAGCAGTGTATCGCGGAGAACCACAGATACGCAGTATTTT.

The chain recombines TRBV6-6 with TRBJ1-6, with D unresolved. V shed 4 bases and J shed 18 bases, with 19 bases lying between them. The CDR3 totals 13 residues. The germline V gene encodes CDR1 MNHNY and CDR2 SVGAGI (reference sequence). CDR3 sequence reads: CASSFERSRGSHF. The CDR3 region has the DNA TGTGCCAGCAGTTTCGAACGATCTCGAGGTAGCCACTTT.

DNA for the CDR3: TGCGCCAGCAGTCAAACAGGGGGTATCACCGGGGAGCTGTTTTTT. Translated: CASSQTGGITGELFF. The chain links TRBV23-1 to TRBJ2-2, with 8 bases that match TRBD1. TRBV23-1 counts as an open reading frame of uncertain function. V lost 2 bases to trimming and J lost 4 bases; unmatched junction nucleotides: 3. The CDR3 runs to 15 residues.

The chain couples TRBV14 to TRBJ1-2, with a weak D call TRBD1 (6 bases). Germline assignment: CDR1 SGHDN and CDR2 FVKESK. Trimming stripped 3 bases from V and 7 bases from J, with 18 bases between. The CDR3 contains 15 residues. In DNA form, the CDR3 reads TGTGCCAGCAGCCAGATCGGGGGGGGCCTCCTTGGCTACACCTTC. This encodes CASSQIGGGLLGYTF.

This chain connects TRBV6-6 to TRBJ2-7; D uncertain. Germline assignment: CDR1 MNHNY and CDR2 SVGAGI (reference sequence). The CDR3 length is 14 residues. Trimming removed 7 bases from V and 0 bases from J, with 13 bases in between. The CDR3 sequence: CASKPIAFSYEQYF. The DNA for the CDR3 is TGTGCCAGCAAACCTATAGCTTTCTCCTACGAGCAGTACTTC.

V gene TRBV18 combines with J gene TRBJ1-2; D gene ambiguous. V gave up 6 bases and J gave up 0 bases, with 8 bases separating them. From germline, CDR1 is KGHSH and CDR2 LQKENI. This CDR3 has 13 amino acids. The chain's CDR3 is CASSPGANYGYTF. The CDR3 nucleotides read TGTGCCAGCTCCCCCGGAGCTAACTATGGCTACACCTTC.

To note about this clone: Compared with germline, one end of the junction differs, possibly owing to a read error. Within the sample, other DNA sequences also encode this same CDR3. The chain couples TRBV28 to TRBJ1-5, with TRBD1 as a possible D gene (6 bases). CDR3 size: 16 residues. Germline V gene lookup returns CDR1 MDHEN and CDR2 SYDVKM. The CDR3 DNA sequence: TGTGCCAGTAGTTCCTCACCTGGTACAGGGAAGTGGCCCCAGCATTTT. Protein: CASSSSPGTGKWPQHF.

The chain joins TRBV28 to TRBJ2-7, with a possible D match to TRBD2 (5 bases). The CDR3 consists of 14 residues. V shed 5 bases and J shed 0 bases, with 11 bases lying between them. Germline V gives CDR1 MDHEN, CDR2 SYDVKM. DNA of the CDR3: TGTGCCAGCAGTCCGGGGTCGCACTCCTACGAGCAGTACTTC. The encoded protein is CASSPGSHSYEQYF.

The chain recombines TRBV5-1 with TRBJ2-1; D perhaps matches TRBD1 (6 bases). Germline V gives CDR1 SGHRS, CDR2 YFSETQ. This CDR3 comprises 16 residues. The V end lost 4 bases, the J end lost 8 bases, and 22 bases lay between the germline ends. The CDR3 nucleotides are TGCGCCAGCAGCCTCGTCCCACTAGTCGAGGGGGATGAGCAGTTCTTC. Amino acid sequence: CASSLVPLVEGDEQFF.

The chain joins TRBV7-2 to TRBJ1-3, with 8 bases matching TRBD1. V was pared by 3 bases and J by 0 bases, with 7 bases of the junction left unmatched. The CDR3 sequence is 17 residues long. Germline values: CDR1 SGHTA, CDR2 FQGNSA. In DNA form, the CDR3 reads TGTGCCAGCAGCTTTCGAGGACAGGGAAACTCTGGAAACACCATATATTTT. This gives the protein CASSFRGQGNSGNTIYF.

V usage is TRBV7-8 and J usage is TRBJ2-5; 9 positions agree with TRBD2. There are 16 residues in the CDR3. In germline, CDR1 is SGHVS, CDR2 FQNEAQ. The trim removed 4 bases at V and 5 bases at J, leaving 11 bases unmatched. As DNA, the CDR3 is TGTGCCAGCAGCTCCGAGGGGACTAGCAAACGGGAGACCCAGTACTTC. Its translation: CASSSEGTSKRETQYF.

The chain has TRBV6-6 and TRBJ2-7, with a weak D call TRBD1 (6 bases). CDR1 and CDR2 (germline): MNHNY, SVGAGI (reference sequence). CDR3 length: 14 residues. This CDR3 is CASLPGQKSHEQYF. The CDR3 bases are TGTGCTAGCCTCCCGGGACAAAAATCCCACGAGCAGTACTTC.

The gene calls are TRBV7-2 and TRBJ2-7, with 7 bases fitting TRBD2. Germline V lookup: CDR1 SGHTA, CDR2 FQGNSA. CDR3 size: 15 residues. Trimming at V came to 1 base and at J to 4 bases, leaving 7 bases not matched to a gene. Here the CDR3 reads CASSLGSREGYEQYF. CDR3 DNA sequence: TGTGCCAGCAGCTTAGGATCCAGGGAGGGTTACGAGCAGTACTTC.

The chain joins TRBV20-1 to TRBJ2-7; possible D gene TRBD2, 6 bases. V was trimmed by 2 bases and J by 6 bases, leaving 8 bases between them. CDR1 is DFQATT and CDR2 is SNEGSKA in the germline V gene (reference sequence). This CDR3 spans 11 amino acids. In DNA form, the CDR3 reads TGCAGTGCTAGATGGGGGGTCGAGCAGTACTTC. Encoded protein: CSARWGVEQYF.

This rearrangement joins TRBV7-8 to TRBJ2-1; no firm D call. This CDR3 has 15 amino acids. Germline values: CDR1 SGHVS, CDR2 FQNEAQ. The V end lost 2 bases, the J end lost 7 bases, and 15 bases lay between the germline ends. CDR3 DNA sequence: TGTGCCAGCAGCTTACGAGGCGTCGGCCCTAATGAGCAGTTCTTC. Translation: CASSLRGVGPNEQFF.

The V call is TRBV5-1, the J call TRBJ2-5, with TRBD2 identical over 11 bases. Looked up from germline, CDR1 is SGHRS and CDR2 is YFSETQ. This CDR3 is 16 amino acids long. The V segment lost 0 bases and the J segment 4 bases; nucleotides outside the gene matches: 5. CDR3 DNA sequence: TGCGCCAGCAGCTTGGCCTTCACTAGCGGGGGAGAGACCCAGTACTTC. As protein: CASSLAFTSGGETQYF.

The chain employs TRBV19 and TRBJ1-5; 8 bases map to TRBD1. Trimming cost V 0 bases and J 6 bases; bases outside gene matches: 10. CDR3 size: 17 residues. Germline V gene data show CDR1 as LNHDA and CDR2 as SQIVND (reference sequence). CDR3 loop: CASSIDYLGQGSQPQHF. CDR3 nucleotide sequence: TGTGCCAGTAGTATAGATTACTTAGGACAGGGCTCTCAGCCCCAGCATTTT.